Presented here are 31 T cell receptor beta chains from one specimen sequenced in a study of blood T cell repertoires in COVID-19. Measured with immunoSEQ multiplex PCR; TCRdb has only the in-frame clones, and not every one. The sample consists of about 310,000 clones, around 86% of them appearing once. The sample consisted of peripheral blood. Receptor source: a man between 50 and 59 years old with active or convalescent COVID-19.

The chain combines TRBV2 with TRBJ1-2; D remains ambiguous. V lost 2 bases to trimming and J lost 4 bases, with 5 bases between them. Germline V gene sequence: CDR1 SNHLY, CDR2 FYNNEI. The CDR3 totals 12 residues. CDR3 residues: CASSEFIYGYTF. The CDR3 DNA follows: TGTGCCAGCAGTGAATTTATCTATGGCTACACCTTC.

In this sample, this clone turned up a few times. This chain connects TRBV19 to TRBJ1-5, with D perhaps matching TRBD1 (6 bases). Trimming left V 6 bases short and J 2 bases short, with 14 bases between. Germline CDR1 and CDR2: LNHDA and SQIVND (reference sequence). The CDR3 loop spans 15 amino acids. CDR3 amino acids: CASRKQGEGNQPQHF. The CDR3 DNA follows: TGTGCCAGTAGAAAACAGGGAGAGGGCAATCAGCCCCAGCATTTT.

CDR3 coding DNA: TGCGCCAGCAGCCCACAGTTGACAGATACGCAGTATTTT. As protein: CASSPQLTDTQYF. The rearrangement links TRBV5-1 to TRBJ2-3, with D uncertain. The ends were cut back, 4 bases at V and 3 bases at J, with 9 bases in the middle. The CDR3 has 13 residues. The germline V gene has CDR1 SGHRS and CDR2 YFSETQ.

V usage is TRBV4-2 and J usage is TRBJ1-2; D unclear. Trimming stripped 8 bases from V and 6 bases from J, with 16 bases between. There are 13 residues in the CDR3. The V gene's germline CDR1 is LGHNA and CDR2 YNFKEQ. The CDR3, as DNA: TGTGCCAGCGGGAGCGGGCCGACGAATGGCTACACCTTC. It specifies CASGSGPTNGYTF.

The count of this clone is one. The CDR3 nucleotides are TGTGCTAGTGGTCTCGACAGGGGAAAGACCCAGTACTTC. Its translation is CASGLDRGKTQYF. V gene TRBV12-5 combines with J gene TRBJ2-5, with TRBD1 matching 8 bases. CDR3 length: 13 amino acids. V lost 5 bases to trimming and J lost 6 bases; unmatched junction nucleotides: 5. Germline-derived CDR1 and CDR2 are LGHNT and FRNRAP.

This chain links TRBV7-9 with TRBJ2-5; 8 positions match TRBD2. V dropped 5 bases and J dropped 5; count of bases not matched to a gene: 7. Germline assignment: CDR1 SEHNR and CDR2 FQNEAQ (reference sequence). There are 14 residues in the CDR3. CDR3 nucleotide sequence: TGTGCCAGCAGCCGTCGAGCGGGAGACGAGACCCAGTACTTC. This sequence encodes CASSRRAGDETQYF.

This sequence joins TRBV3-1 (or the pseudogene TRBV3-2) and TRBJ2-7; 10 bases map to TRBD2. This CDR3 is 14 amino acids long. Germline CDR1 LGHDT, CDR2 YNNKEL (reference sequence). V shed 2 bases, J shed 5 bases, and the junction held 3 bases outside the gene matches. The CDR3 sequence is CASSQSGRANEQYF. In nucleotides, the CDR3 is TGTGCCAGCAGCCAAAGCGGGAGGGCAAACGAGCAGTACTTC.

The V gene is TRBV4-2, the J gene TRBJ1-4; possibly TRBD1 for D (6 bases). CDR3 size: 16 residues. CDR1 and CDR2 (germline): LGHNA, YNFKEQ. V was cut by 1 base and J by 1 base, with 10 bases left in between. CDR3 in DNA: TGTGCCAGCAGCCAAGGAGGGGGGGGAACTAATGAAAAACTGTTTTTT. Protein sequence: CASSQGGGGTNEKLFF.

The J gene is TRBJ1-2, the V gene TRBV9, with D maybe TRBD1 (6 bases). This CDR3 has 15 residues. V was clipped by 3 bases and J by 3 bases, with 15 bases between them. Germline V CDR1 and CDR2: SGDLS, YYNGEE. The CDR3 nucleotides read TGTGCCAGCAGCGGATCCCACAGGGACCACTATGGCTACACCTTC. Its translation is CASSGSHRDHYGYTF.

This chain links TRBV5-1 with TRBJ2-7; TRBD2 agrees at 10 bases. Germline CDR1 reads SGHRS; CDR2 reads YFSETQ. The V gene end was trimmed by 7 bases and the J gene end by 5 bases; junction bases not matched to a gene: 9. The CDR3 spans 14 residues. For the CDR3, the DNA is TGCGCCAGCGGTTCTAGCGGGAGTACCCACGAGCAGTACTTC. Protein product: CASGSSGSTHEQYF.

The chain links TRBV19 to TRBJ2-3, with 14 bases that match TRBD2. Germline assignment: CDR1 LNHDA and CDR2 SQIVND (reference sequence). The CDR3 loop spans 17 amino acids. J gave up 5 bases and V 10 bases, and 14 bases lay outside the gene matches. This chain's CDR3 is CATRRTGTSGGGDTQYF. The CDR3 nucleotides read TGTGCCACCCGGAGAACCGGGACTAGCGGGGGCGGAGATACGCAGTATTTT.

The rearrangement links TRBV4-1 to TRBJ2-3; 9 bases line up with TRBD2. The germline V gene has CDR1 MGHRA and CDR2 YSYEKL. This CDR3 has 17 amino acids. With V trimmed by 4 bases and J by 1 base, 9 bases remained unmatched. CDR3 protein: CASSRKGAGGGTDTQYF. As DNA, the CDR3 is TGCGCCAGCAGCCGGAAAGGGGCGGGAGGGGGCACAGATACGCAGTATTTT.

This clone appeared once. This chain links TRBV28 with TRBJ2-4; 7 bases agree with TRBD2. CDR1 MDHEN and CDR2 SYDVKM come from the germline V gene. This CDR3 has 15 residues. The J segment lost 6 bases and the V segment lost 2 bases, leaving 7 bases of the junction unmatched. The CDR3 nucleotides read TGTGCCAGCAGTTTACCCCTGACTAGCTCAAACATTCAGTACTTC. As protein: CASSLPLTSSNIQYF.

The chain has TRBV11-2 and TRBJ1-1; 9 bases are a match to TRBD1. With V trimmed by 5 bases and J by 11 bases, 9 bases remained unmatched. From germline, CDR1 is SGHAT and CDR2 FQNNGV. The CDR3 is made up of 13 amino acids. The CDR3 DNA reads TGTGCCAGCAGCCCAGGGACAGGGTTGAGGGCTTTCTTT. This codes for CASSPGTGLRAFF. Together with reference TRBV11-2 and TRBJ1-1, the CDR3 gives the full variable domain: EAGVAQSPRYKIIEKRQSVAFWCNPISGHATLYWYQQILGQGPKLLIQFQNNGVVDDSQLPKDRFSAERLKGVDSTLKIQPAKLEDSAVYLCASSPGTGLRAFFGQGTRLTVV.

To note about this clone: Additional DNA sequences in this sample encode the identical CDR3. The rearrangement joins TRBV2 to TRBJ2-7; TRBD1 matches 9 bases. After removal of 9 bases from V and 2 bases from J, the junction contained 2 bases not matched to a gene. Germline V gives CDR1 SNHLY, CDR2 FYNNEI. The CDR3 loop spans 12 amino acids. This CDR3 reads CASRDRAYEQYF. CDR3 nucleotide sequence: TGTGCCAGTAGGGACAGGGCCTACGAGCAGTACTTC.

The V call is TRBV6-6, the J call TRBJ1-5; 7 bases match TRBD1. CDR1 MNHNY and CDR2 SVGAGI come from the germline V gene (reference sequence). After removal of 6 bases from V and 6 bases from J, the junction contained 8 bases not matched to a gene. The length of the CDR3 is 14 residues. CDR3: CASRDPDRVQPQHF. The CDR3 DNA sequence: TGTGCCAGCAGGGACCCTGACAGGGTTCAGCCCCAGCATTTT.

This clone came up once. The chain links TRBV12-3 or TRBV12-4 to TRBJ2-7; tentatively, D is TRBD2 (5 bases). The CDR3 runs to 12 residues. V dropped 9 bases and J dropped 6 bases, with 15 bases sitting between them. CDR3 DNA sequence: TGTGCCAGTAGAACTTACGCGGGCGAGCAGTACTTC. It yields the protein CASRTYAGEQYF.

This chain joins TRBV28 and TRBJ1-4; D remains unclear. The ends were cut back, 4 bases at V and 10 bases at J, with 7 bases in the middle. The germline V gene encodes CDR1 MDHEN and CDR2 SYDVKM. The CDR3 loop spans 11 amino acids. CDR3 sequence: CASSSRGKLFF. The CDR3 nucleotides are TGTGCCAGCAGTTCACGCGGAAAACTGTTTTTT. The entire variable domain, with the rest obtained from reference TRBV28 and TRBJ1-4, is as follows: DVKVTQSSRYLVKRTGEKVFLECVQDMDHENMFWYRQDPGLGLRLIYFSYDVKMKEKGDIPEGYSVSREKKERFSLILESASTNQTSMYLCASSSRGKLFFGSGTQLSVL.

The chain recombines TRBV2 with TRBJ1-5; perhaps TRBD1 as D (5 bases). The CDR3 consists of 14 residues. The V gene's germline CDR1 is SNHLY and CDR2 FYNNEI. The V end lost 6 bases, the J end lost 7 bases, and 16 bases lay between the germline ends. The CDR3 sequence: CASREGSAGQPQHF. The CDR3 DNA is TGTGCCAGCAGAGAGGGGTCGGCGGGGCAGCCCCAGCATTTT.

The chain joins TRBV5-6 to TRBJ2-5; TRBD1 is a possible D gene (5 bases). Trimming took off 1 base at V and 4 bases at J, with 8 bases between the two ends. Germline-derived CDR1 and CDR2 are SGHDT and YYEEEE. The CDR3 is 13 residues long. DNA of the CDR3: TGTGCCAGCAGCTTGCCCCAGGGAGAGACCCAGTACTTC. Protein: CASSLPQGETQYF.

The rearrangement uses TRBV14 and TRBJ1-4, with D tentatively TRBD1 (5 bases). The CDR3 runs 13 residues. With 3 bases removed from V and 8 bases from J, the gap between germline ends came to 10 bases. The V gene's germline CDR1 is SGHDN and CDR2 FVKESK. The CDR3 is CASSQGLREKLFF. The CDR3 DNA sequence: TGTGCCAGCAGCCAGGGACTACGGGAAAAACTGTTTTTT.

V and J are TRBV2 and TRBJ1-2; D possibly corresponds to TRBD1 (6 bases). V lost 7 bases and J 3 bases, leaving 9 bases between the germline ends. In germline, CDR1 is SNHLY, CDR2 FYNNEI. CDR3 size: 12 residues. CDR3 region: CASTRGHYGYTF. The CDR3 nucleotides are TGTGCCAGCACCAGGGGACACTATGGCTACACCTTC. Full variable domain (missing parts from reference TRBV2 and TRBJ1-2): EPEVTQTPSHQVTQMGQEVILRCVPISNHLYFYWYRQILGQKVEFLVSFYNNEISEKSEIFDDQFSVERPDGSNFTLKIRSTKLEDSAMYFCASTRGHYGYTFGSGTRLTVV.

The V gene is TRBV7-2, the J gene TRBJ1-3; the match to TRBD1 covers 8 bases. The CDR3 is made up of 15 amino acids. Trimming removed 5 bases from V and 8 bases from J; junction bases left unmatched: 11. In germline, CDR1 is SGHTA, CDR2 FQGNSA. CDR3 DNA: TGTGCCAGCAGCCTACGGACAGGGACGAGGGACACCATATATTTT. Translated: CASSLRTGTRDTIYF.

The chain combines TRBV19 with TRBJ1-5, with TRBD1 matching 12 bases. From germline, CDR1 is LNHDA and CDR2 SQIVND (reference sequence). The CDR3 is 20 amino acids. The junction had 16 bases not matched to a gene; V was cut back by 4 bases and J by 3 bases. Here the CDR3 DNA reads TGTGCCAGTAGTAGGCGACCGGGACAGGGGGCGAATCGCTACAATCAGCCCCAGCATTTT. The encoded protein is CASSRRPGQGANRYNQPQHF.

The V and J genes are TRBV9 and TRBJ1-2; weak D call: TRBD1 (6 bases). Germline V gives CDR1 SGDLS, CDR2 YYNGEE. V was cut by 0 bases and J by 8 bases, with 17 bases left in between. The CDR3 extends over 15 amino acids. The CDR3 DNA is TGTGCCAGCAGCGTAGACAGGGCACCTATGAGGGGCTACACCTTC. Residues: CASSVDRAPMRGYTF.

The chain is built from TRBV18 and TRBJ1-2; 10 bases fit TRBD1. Unmatched junction bases numbered 5, after V lost 3 bases and J lost 7 bases. CDR3 size: 14 residues. CDR1 KGHSH and CDR2 LQKENI come from the germline V gene. The CDR3 region is CASSPGQGDSGYTF. As DNA, the CDR3 is TGTGCCAGCTCACCCGGACAGGGGGATAGTGGCTACACCTTC.

As DNA, the CDR3 is TGTGCCAGCAGCTTAGTTTCATGGGGGGGCCGGGCCTACGAGCAGTACTTC. This sequence encodes CASSLVSWGGRAYEQYF. This chain joins TRBV7-2 and TRBJ2-7; D may be TRBD2 (7 bases). Per the germline V gene, CDR1 is SGHTA and CDR2 is FQGNSA. This CDR3 is 17 amino acids long. Trimming took 1 base from V and 2 from J, leaving 18 bases between them.

The chain recombines TRBV6-6 with TRBJ1-3; D gene unclear. V dropped 3 bases and J dropped 2 bases, with 11 bases sitting between them. Germline CDR1 is MNHNY and CDR2 is SVGAGI (reference sequence). The CDR3 is 15 amino acids. CDR3 in DNA: TGTGCCAGCAGTTATCGAGAGGCGGCTGGAAACACCATATATTTT. This translates into CASSYREAAGNTIYF.

The V and J genes are TRBV6-6 and TRBJ1-4; 7 positions match TRBD1. With V trimmed by 5 bases and J by 7 bases, 10 bases remained unmatched. CDR1 MNHNY and CDR2 SVGAGI come from the germline V gene (reference sequence). The CDR3 is made up of 15 amino acids. This chain's CDR3 is CASSTRDSVSEKLFF. CDR3 nucleotides: TGTGCCAGCAGTACGAGGGACAGTGTTAGTGAAAAACTGTTTTTT.

V and J are TRBV7-3 and TRBJ2-1; TRBD2 aligns across 8 bases. Trimming cost V 1 base and J 3 bases; bases outside gene matches: 5. The CDR3 runs to 16 residues. CDR1 is SGHTA and CDR2 is FQGTGA in the germline V gene. This chain's CDR3 is CASSLRPGTSYNEQFF. CDR3 nucleotides: TGTGCCAGCAGCTTAAGGCCCGGGACTAGCTACAATGAGCAGTTCTTC.

The V and J genes are TRBV15 and TRBJ2-7; maybe TRBD2 (6 bases). This CDR3 comprises 20 residues. V lost 0 bases and J lost 0, with 24 bases in between. Germline values: CDR1 LNHNV, CDR2 YYDKDF (reference sequence). The CDR3 spells CATSRDMRRAGTDFSYEQYF. The CDR3 DNA is TGTGCCACCAGCAGAGATATGCGGAGGGCCGGGACCGACTTCTCCTACGAGCAGTACTTC. Full variable domain (rest looked up from reference TRBV15 and TRBJ2-7): DAMVIQNPRYQVTQFGKPVTLSCSQTLNHNVMYWYQQKSSQAPKLLFHYYDKDFNNEADTPDNFQSRRPNTSFCFLDIRSPGLGDTAMYLCATSRDMRRAGTDFSYEQYFGPGTRLTVT.